Following are 14 T cell receptor beta chains from one sample sequenced in a study of blood T cells in healthy people across ages. A sample-barcoded 5' primer and a J-beta primer mix were used in a second PCR of about 7 to 12 cycles. MiXCR, applied by TCRdb to the 5' RACE reads, yields one record per CDR3 protein. Here the sample spans 920,000 or so distinct CDR3 sequences, 40% to 50% being singletons. Sequenced sample: blood. The receptor set was obtained from a woman aged 55-70 years in good health.

V is TRBV28 and J is TRBJ2-3; D not resolved. The germline V gene encodes CDR1 MDHEN and CDR2 SYDVKM. V lost 8 bases to trimming and J lost 3 bases, with 18 bases between them. CDR3 size: 15 residues. The CDR3 region has the DNA TGTGCCAGCGCCCTGGTAACCGGCCAGACAGATACGCAGTATTTT. Its protein is CASALVTGQTDTQYF.

V is TRBV3-1 and J is TRBJ2-2, with D uncertain. CDR3 length equals 14 residues. Germline values: CDR1 LGHDT, CDR2 YNNKEL (reference sequence). Between the trimmed V and J ends, which lost 5 bases and 13 bases, there was a span of 20 bases. CDR3 amino acids: CASSAMSPRVGLFF. Written as DNA, the CDR3 is TGTGCCAGCAGCGCTATGTCCCCCCGTGTCGGGCTGTTTTTT.

The V and J genes are TRBV25-1 and TRBJ2-7; D is possibly TRBD1 or TRBD2 (6 bases each). Germline CDR1 is MGHDK and CDR2 is SYGVNS. The V end was cut by 1 base, the J end by 0 bases, with 13 bases between. CDR3 length: 16 residues. The CDR3 reads CASSEFGGQGSYEQYF. The DNA for the CDR3 is TGTGCCAGCAGTGAATTCGGGGGCCAAGGCTCCTACGAGCAGTACTTC.

This clonotype was found a few times. V is TRBV9 and J is TRBJ2-7; 9 bases are shared with TRBD2. Per the germline V gene, CDR1 is SGDLS and CDR2 is YYNGEE. V lost 4 bases and J lost 3; bases outside the gene matches: 14. CDR3 length equals 17 residues. CDR3 in DNA: TGTGCCAGCAGCTCCCCCCTTGGAAGCGGGAGGATCTACGAGCAGTACTTC. It translates to CASSSPLGSGRIYEQYF.

The chain carries TRBV11-2 and TRBJ2-3, with 9 nucleotides matching TRBD2. This CDR3 has 16 residues. J was trimmed by 0 bases and V by 5 bases; bases with no gene match: 6. Germline-derived CDR1 and CDR2 are SGHAT and FQNNGV. The CDR3 sequence is CASSRLAELSTDTQYF. CDR3 coding DNA: TGTGCCAGCAGCCGACTAGCGGAATTAAGCACAGATACGCAGTATTTT.

The chain joins TRBV18 to TRBJ2-1; D assignment may be TRBD1 or TRBD2 (5 bases each). This CDR3 is built from 18 residues. The V and J ends lost 1 base and 5 bases respectively, with 21 bases between them. Germline loops: CDR1 KGHSH, CDR2 LQKENI. The CDR3 DNA reads as TGTGCCAGCTCACCACTCGATAGGTCCCGGGACCTGAACAATGAGCAGTTCTTC. It codes for CASSPLDRSRDLNNEQFF. The variable domain in full, completed from reference TRBV18 and TRBJ2-1, reads NAGVMQNPRHLVRRRGQEARLRCSPMKGHSHVYWYRQLPEEGLKFMVYLQKENIIDESGMPKERFSAEFPKEGPSILRIQQVVRGDSAAYFCASSPLDRSRDLNNEQFFGPGTRLTVL.

The gene calls are TRBV12-3 or TRBV12-4 and TRBJ1-5; a weak D match, TRBD1 (6 bases). The CDR3 is 14 residues long. Trimming cost V 7 bases and J 3 bases, with 13 bases left between them. In nucleotides, the CDR3 is TGTGCCAGCAAACGTACAGGGTCCAATCAGCCCCAGCATTTT. Translated: CASKRTGSNQPQHF.

The chain recombines TRBV7-9 with TRBJ2-1; 7 bases align to TRBD1. Germline V lookup: CDR1 SEHNR, CDR2 FQNEAQ (reference sequence). Germline trimming cut 1 base from V and 8 bases from J; bases unmatched to any gene: 5. The CDR3 spans 14 residues. CDR3 loop: CASSLGQGEDEQFF. CDR3 sequence (DNA): TGTGCCAGCAGCTTAGGACAGGGTGAGGATGAGCAGTTCTTC.

The V gene is TRBV27, the J gene TRBJ2-7; 8 positions match TRBD1. CDR1 is MNHEY, CDR2 SMNVEV, per germline (reference sequence). This CDR3 is 15 amino acids long. The junction had 16 bases not matched to a gene; V was cut back by 8 bases and J by 7 bases. The chain's CDR3 is CASCLFAGGAGEQYF. Here the CDR3 DNA reads TGTGCCAGCTGCCTATTCGCAGGGGGCGCGGGGGAGCAGTACTTC.

This clonotype was recorded at least ten times. This sequence may be a read error, since a much larger clone differs from it by one base. The rearrangement uses TRBV12-3 or TRBV12-4 and TRBJ1-2; D is perhaps TRBD1 (6 bases). V was trimmed by 5 bases and J by 7 bases, leaving 17 bases between them. CDR3 length equals 14 residues. The CDR3 loop reads CASSAPDRPSGYTF. The CDR3 nucleotides read TGTGCCAGCAGTGCCCCCGACAGGCCTAGTGGCTACACCTTC.

The chain combines TRBV18 with TRBJ2-1; D is perhaps TRBD2 (5 bases). The V and J ends lost 3 bases and 8 bases respectively, with 14 bases between them. This CDR3 is 14 amino acids long. Per germline, CDR1 KGHSH and CDR2 LQKENI. The CDR3 sequence: CASSPGLPGDEQFF. The CDR3 bases are TGTGCCAGCTCACCCGGACTCCCGGGCGATGAGCAGTTCTTC. Combining the CDR3 with reference TRBV18 and TRBJ2-1 gives the whole variable domain NAGVMQNPRHLVRRRGQEARLRCSPMKGHSHVYWYRQLPEEGLKFMVYLQKENIIDESGMPKERFSAEFPKEGPSILRIQQVVRGDSAAYFCASSPGLPGDEQFFGPGTRLTVL.

This chain uses TRBV14 with TRBJ2-7, with TRBD2 identical over 13 bases. V was clipped by 5 bases and J by 2 bases; unmatched bases: 6. CDR1 and CDR2 from the germline V gene are SGHDN and FVKESK. The CDR3 has 16 residues. CDR3 bases: TGTGCCAGCAGCTCGGGACTAGCGGGGAGGGCCTACGAGCAGTACTTC. This gives the protein CASSSGLAGRAYEQYF. The whole variable domain, filled in from reference TRBV14 and TRBJ2-7, reads EAGVTQFPSHSVIEKGQTVTLRCDPISGHDNLYWYRRVMGKEIKFLLHFVKESKQDESGMPNNRFLAERTGGTYSTLKVQPAELEDSGVYFCASSSGLAGRAYEQYFGPGTRLTVT.

The chain recombines TRBV28 with TRBJ2-7, with TRBD1 matching 9 bases. Germline-derived CDR1 and CDR2 are MDHEN and SYDVKM. CDR3 length: 15 amino acids. The V and J ends lost 2 bases and 3 bases, in that order; junction bases with no gene match: 5. The CDR3 protein is CASSLIQGASYEQYF. DNA of the CDR3: TGTGCCAGCAGTTTAATACAGGGGGCGAGCTACGAGCAGTACTTC.

This clonotype occurred a few times. The V call is TRBV27, the J call TRBJ2-1, with D perhaps TRBD2 (5 bases). Trimming cost V 6 bases and J 0 bases, with 12 bases left between them. This CDR3 has 15 amino acids. Germline V gives CDR1 MNHEY, CDR2 SMNVEV (reference sequence). The CDR3 sequence is CASSSSDSSYNEQFF. In DNA, the CDR3 is TGTGCCAGCAGCAGTAGCGATAGCTCCTACAATGAGCAGTTCTTC.